This T cell receptor beta chain is drawn from a study of blood T cell repertoires in COVID-19. Sequencing was performed with immunoSEQ multiplex PCR; in TCRdb, only in-frame clones are kept and a portion is missing. The sample carries tens of thousands of clones, about nine tenths recorded once. The trim removed 2 bases at V and 2 bases at J, leaving 2 bases unmatched. This CDR3 is 15 amino acids long. From germline, CDR1 is LNHDA and CDR2 SQIVND (reference sequence). What was sequenced was peripheral blood. This chain connects TRBV19 to TRBJ2-3; 9 positions agree with TRBD1. The sequence came from a middle-aged man with active or convalescent COVID-19. The CDR3 DNA is TGTGCCAGTAGTATAAGGACAGGGGACACAGATACGCAGTATTTT. Its translation is CASSIRTGDTDTQYF.